This T cell receptor (beta chain) was observed in a study of identical twins. This clonotype was observed a few times. The antigen is undetermined. TCRdb reprocessed the 5' RACE reads via MiXCR and lists one record per CDR3 protein. The sample gives approximately 240,000 distinct CDR3 sequences, around 15% of which show up once; 7% to 9% is in the top ten. Overall study findings and caveats: Model-predicted out-of-frame TCR alpha sharing fell below observed values in monozygotic twins. An excess of low generation probability was shown by twin-shared out-of-frame alpha sequences.

Material: memory (CD45RO+) T cells sorted from blood. The sequence was collected from a woman between 18 and 29 years old in good health.

Here the CDR3 DNA reads TGTGCCAGCTCAAGAGGGACAGGGGGCTGGAATGAGCAGTTCTTC. Residues: CASSRGTGGWNEQFF. V gene TRBV18 combines with J gene TRBJ2-1; 12 bases match TRBD1. Germline-derived CDR1 and CDR2 are KGHSH and LQKENI. CDR3 size: 15 residues. V shed 5 bases, J shed 7 bases, and the junction held 6 bases outside the gene matches. The complete variable domain, with remaining parts taken from reference TRBV18 and TRBJ2-1, reads NAGVMQNPRHLVRRRGQEARLRCSPMKGHSHVYWYRQLPEEGLKFMVYLQKENIIDESGMPKERFSAEFPKEGPSILRIQQVVRGDSAAYFCASSRGTGGWNEQFFGPGTRLTVL.